The present T cell receptor beta chain was sequenced within a study of CD8 T cells in Susac syndrome. Negative isolation was applied to CD8+ and CD4+ T cells, and FACS enrichment was applied to TEMRA cells. Reverse transcription used about 0.5 to 1 ug RNA and random hexamers. Amplification of TCR beta CDR3 spanned 54 Vbeta and 13 Jbeta via immunoSEQ multiplex PCR. Via MiXCR, TCRdb re-called the immunoSEQ multiplex PCR reads, giving one row per CDR3 protein. The sample yields more than 55,000 distinct CDR3 sequences, roughly 94% seen once. The V and J ends lost 4 bases and 5 bases respectively, with 14 bases between them. Germline V gives CDR1 SEHNR, CDR2 FQNEAQ (reference sequence). The CDR3 covers 14 residues.

Sequencing was carried out using CD8+ T cells from PBMCs. The gene calls are TRBV7-9 and TRBJ1-1; D gene uncertain. This TCR was sampled from a human donor in good health. The CDR3, as DNA: TGTGCCAGCAGCTCCCCCCATGGTGAGACTGAAGCTTTCTTT. Translation: CASSSPHGETEAFF.